The 19 T cell receptor beta chains below all came from one sample that was sequenced in a study of blood T cell repertoires in COVID-19. Only in-frame clones appear in the TCRdb table, and some are missing; sequencing was by immunoSEQ multiplex PCR. Of about 250,000 clones in the sample, approximately 88% are singletons; the top ten hold roughly 0.92%. Sequenced input: peripheral blood. These receptors originate from a woman aged 40 to 55 who had recovered from COVID-19.

This clone was seen once. The CDR3, as DNA: TGTGCCAGTGCTCCGGGACTCCCGTACTCTGGAAACACCATATATTTT. Its translation is CASAPGLPYSGNTIYF. This chain joins TRBV19 and TRBJ1-3, with a possible D match to TRBD1 (5 bases). Per the germline V gene, CDR1 is LNHDA and CDR2 is SQIVND (reference sequence). V lost 8 bases, J lost 0 bases, and 17 bases lay in between. CDR3 length equals 16 residues.

As concerns this clone: Other DNA sequences in the sample encode the same CDR3. This chain uses TRBV28 with TRBJ1-4; TRBD1 might be the D (5 bases). The CDR3 is 15 residues long. CDR1 MDHEN and CDR2 SYDVKM come from the germline V gene. The V gene lost 5 bases and the J gene lost 0 bases, with 10 bases spanning the gap. The CDR3 bases are TGTGCCAGCAGTCTTACAGGTGCAACTAATGAAAAACTGTTTTTT. Protein sequence: CASSLTGATNEKLFF.

The chain recombines TRBV7-3 with TRBJ2-6; 14 bases are a match to TRBD2. V lost 4 bases, J lost 4 bases, and 6 bases stayed unmatched. Germline V CDR1 and CDR2: SGHTA, FQGTGA. The CDR3 extends over 18 amino acids. Written as DNA, the CDR3 is TGTGCCAGCAGCTCGGGACTAGCGGGAGTGCGGGGGGCCAACGTCCTGACTTTC. It yields the protein CASSSGLAGVRGANVLTF.

This chain uses TRBV3-1 (or the pseudogene TRBV3-2) with TRBJ1-1; TRBD1 agrees at 8 bases. Per the germline V gene, CDR1 is LGHDT and CDR2 is YNNKEL (reference sequence). The CDR3 loop spans 14 amino acids. Unmatched junction bases numbered 1, after V lost 4 bases and J lost 0 bases. CDR3 DNA sequence: TGTGCCAGCAGCCCAGGGGGCATGAACACTGAAGCTTTCTTT. Translating it yields CASSPGGMNTEAFF.

CDR3 DNA sequence: TGTGCCAGTACCCCTGGGACAGTAACCTCTGGGGCCAACGTCCTGACTTTC. It translates to CASTPGTVTSGANVLTF. The chain employs TRBV19 and TRBJ2-6; 7 bases line up with TRBD1. J lost 0 bases, V lost 7 bases, and 9 bases had no gene match. This CDR3 has 17 amino acids. Germline lookup yields CDR1 LNHDA and CDR2 SQIVND (reference sequence).

The chain joins TRBV24-1 to TRBJ2-3; D may be TRBD2 (5 bases). Trimming pared 6 bases from V and 4 bases from J, leaving 16 bases between. The CDR3 is 15 amino acids. CDR1 is KGHDR and CDR2 is SFDVKD in the germline V gene. The CDR3 loop is CATSNPSSFADTQYF. CDR3 coding DNA: TGTGCCACCAGTAATCCTTCTAGCTTCGCAGATACGCAGTATTTT.

The chain couples TRBV6-5 to TRBJ2-1; D possibly corresponds to TRBD2 (5 bases). Trimming shortened V by 6 bases and J by 7 bases, and 16 bases separated the two germline ends. Per germline, CDR1 MNHEY and CDR2 SVGAGI. CDR3 size: 14 residues. The CDR3, as DNA: TGTGCCAGCAGCCGAGAGCGAGGGTGGAATGAGCAGTTCTTC. Translating gives CASSRERGWNEQFF.

The chain recombines TRBV3-1 (or the pseudogene TRBV3-2) with TRBJ1-3, with 10 bases identical to TRBD1. The CDR3 is 16 residues long. V lost 1 base and J lost 4; bases outside the gene matches: 4. Germline V gene sequence: CDR1 LGHDT, CDR2 YNNKEL (reference sequence). This chain's CDR3 is CASSQGGQGQGNTIYF. CDR3 sequence (DNA): TGTGCCAGCAGCCAAGGGGGACAGGGGCAGGGAAACACCATATATTTT.

As for this clone: The sample carries other DNA sequences with the same CDR3. The rearrangement joins TRBV18 to TRBJ1-1, with TRBD1 as a possible D gene (5 bases). CDR1 is KGHSH and CDR2 is LQKENI in the germline V gene. The V end was cut by 2 bases, the J end by 1 base, with 8 bases between. The CDR3 sequence is 14 residues long. Here the CDR3 DNA reads TGTGCCAGCTCACCAGGGGCAGGGAACACTGAAGCTTTCTTT. It is translated as CASSPGAGNTEAFF.

The CDR3 sequence is CASSLPLATDTQYF. CDR3 nucleotides: TGTGCCAGCAGCTTGCCTTTAGCCACAGATACGCAGTATTTT. The V and J genes are TRBV7-8 and TRBJ2-3, with no clear D. V lost 3 bases, J lost 2 bases, and 9 bases lay in between. Germline CDR1 is SGHVS and CDR2 is FQNEAQ. The CDR3 has 14 residues.

The CDR3 spells CASSSQAGGSYNEQFF. Written as DNA, the CDR3 is TGTGCCAGCAGCTCTCAAGCGGGTGGATCCTACAATGAGCAGTTCTTC. This chain connects TRBV9 to TRBJ2-1; tentative D call: TRBD2 (6 bases). The CDR3 totals 16 residues. CDR1 is SGDLS and CDR2 is YYNGEE in the germline V gene. Trimming removed 4 bases from V and 1 base from J, with 15 bases in between.

V usage is TRBV7-3 and J usage is TRBJ2-6, with TRBD2 identical over 7 bases. The germline V gene encodes CDR1 SGHTA and CDR2 FQGTGA. The CDR3 spans 15 residues. The trim removed 3 bases at V and 7 bases at J, leaving 6 bases unmatched. The CDR3 DNA sequence: TGTGCCAGCAGCTTCGGTCCGGGAGGAGCCAACGTCCTGACTTTC. It translates to CASSFGPGGANVLTF.

A single count supports this clone. This chain links TRBV2 with TRBJ1-2; 10 nucleotides agree with TRBD1. V was clipped by 6 bases and J by 6 bases; unmatched bases: 16. The length of the CDR3 is 17 residues. Germline V lookup: CDR1 SNHLY, CDR2 FYNNEI. In DNA, the CDR3 is TGTGCCAGCAGCCGCCGCGGGGCGGAGACAGGGGGCGATGGCTACACCTTC. It codes for CASSRRGAETGGDGYTF.

The chain recombines TRBV7-2 with TRBJ2-4; 8 bases align to TRBD2. V lost 1 base to trimming and J lost 8 bases; unmatched junction nucleotides: 10. CDR1 and CDR2 from the germline V gene are SGHTA and FQGNSA. This CDR3 is 16 amino acids long. CDR3 amino acids: CASSLVTGLVFHIQYF. The CDR3 region has the DNA TGTGCCAGCAGCTTAGTCACGGGACTAGTATTCCACATTCAGTACTTC.

In DNA form, the CDR3 reads TGTGCCAGCTCACCAAGGTCGGCGGGAGAAATGACAGATACGCAGTATTTT. Protein sequence: CASSPRSAGEMTDTQYF. The chain has TRBV18 and TRBJ2-3, with TRBD2 matching over 7 bases. The germline V gene encodes CDR1 KGHSH and CDR2 LQKENI. CDR3 size: 17 residues. The trim removed 2 bases at V and 3 bases at J, leaving 11 bases unmatched.

The gene calls are TRBV18 and TRBJ2-2, with 13 nucleotides matching TRBD2. The CDR3 totals 17 residues. J lost 0 bases, V lost 3 bases, and 1 base had no gene match. Germline lookup yields CDR1 KGHSH and CDR2 LQKENI. CDR3: CASSPGLAGTNTGELFF. The CDR3 coding sequence is TGTGCCAGCTCACCGGGACTAGCGGGAACGAACACCGGGGAGCTGTTTTTT.

This clone has a single count. The V call is TRBV24-1, the J call TRBJ2-1, with 9 positions matching TRBD1. The junction had 6 bases not matched to a gene; V was cut back by 5 bases and J by 2 bases. Germline loops: CDR1 KGHDR, CDR2 SFDVKD. CDR3 length: 16 amino acids. The CDR3 DNA follows: TGTGCCACCAGTGTGGGACAGGGCGGCGCCTACAATGAGCAGTTCTTC. This translates into CATSVGQGGAYNEQFF.

V and J are TRBV29-1 and TRBJ2-3; 7 bases match TRBD2. Germline CDR1 is SQVTM and CDR2 is ANQGSEA. V lost 6 bases and J lost 0; bases outside the gene matches: 3. This CDR3 comprises 13 residues. In nucleotides, the CDR3 is TGCAGCGTCCCGGGAGGAAGCACAGATACGCAGTATTTT. Protein sequence: CSVPGGSTDTQYF.

The V call is TRBV12-5, the J call TRBJ2-2, with 8 bases matching TRBD2. Per the germline V gene, CDR1 is LGHNT and CDR2 is FRNRAP. V shed 6 bases, J shed 7 bases, and the junction held 7 bases outside the gene matches. The CDR3 has 14 amino acids. This CDR3 is CASGAGGPSGELFF. As DNA, the CDR3 is TGTGCTAGTGGGGCGGGAGGTCCAAGCGGGGAGCTGTTTTTT.